The sequence of this TCR beta chain was determined in a study of cytomegalovirus exposure and HLA in healthy donors. For this clone: Its target is unknown.

From germline, CDR1 is SGHDT and CDR2 YYEEEE. This CDR3 region has 15 residues. V was pared by 4 bases and J by 0 bases, with 10 bases between. Study-level results: The classifier reportedly diagnosed cytomegalovirus status with high specificity and sensitivity. The study listed about 150 cytomegalovirus-associated TCR beta chains.

The repertoire was sequenced with immunoSEQ multiplex PCR; TCRdb's copy has only in-frame clones and lacks some. Counted here are 150,000 to 200,000 clones, approximately 80% occurring once; the ten biggest clones make up around 2.5%. The sample was PBMCs. The clonotype originates from a man aged 30 to 45 in good health and CMV-seropositive. V usage is TRBV5-6 and J usage is TRBJ2-2, with D perhaps TRBD1 (5 bases). Here the CDR3 reads CASSVDTPNTGELFF. CDR3 DNA: TGTGCCAGCAGCGTGGACACGCCGAACACCGGGGAGCTGTTTTTT.